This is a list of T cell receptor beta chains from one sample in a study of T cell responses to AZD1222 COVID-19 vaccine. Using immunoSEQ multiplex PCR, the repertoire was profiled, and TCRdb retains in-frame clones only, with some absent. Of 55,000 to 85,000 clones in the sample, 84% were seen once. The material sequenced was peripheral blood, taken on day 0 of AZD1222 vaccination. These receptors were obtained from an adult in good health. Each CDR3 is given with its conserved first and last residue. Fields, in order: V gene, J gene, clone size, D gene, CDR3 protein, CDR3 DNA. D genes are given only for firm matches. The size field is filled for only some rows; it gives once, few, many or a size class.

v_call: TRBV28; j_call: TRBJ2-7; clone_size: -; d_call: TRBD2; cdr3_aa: CASTPGGGPSYEQYF; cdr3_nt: TGTGCCAGCACCCCGGGGGGGGGCCCCTCCTACGAGCAGTACTTC
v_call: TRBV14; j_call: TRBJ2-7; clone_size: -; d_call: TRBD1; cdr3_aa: CASSGQGGEQYF; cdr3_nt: TGTGCCAGCAGCGGACAGGGTGGTGAGCAGTACTTC
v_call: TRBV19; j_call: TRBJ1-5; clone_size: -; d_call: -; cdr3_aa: CASMWGVGNQPQHF; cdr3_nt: TGTGCCAGTATGTGGGGAGTAGGCAATCAGCCCCAGCATTTT
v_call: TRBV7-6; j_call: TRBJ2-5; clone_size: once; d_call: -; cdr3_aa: CASSPHPLTGETQYF; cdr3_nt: TGTGCCAGCAGCCCTCACCCGTTGACAGGAGAGACCCAGTACTTC
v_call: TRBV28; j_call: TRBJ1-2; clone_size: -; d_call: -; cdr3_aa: CASSGGRTYGYTF; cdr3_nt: TGTGCCAGCAGTGGGGGACGGACCTATGGCTACACCTTC
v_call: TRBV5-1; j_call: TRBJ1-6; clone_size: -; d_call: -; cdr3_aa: CASSLGQLNNSPLHF; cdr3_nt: TGCGCCAGCAGCTTGGGGCAGTTGAATAATTCACCCCTCCACTTT
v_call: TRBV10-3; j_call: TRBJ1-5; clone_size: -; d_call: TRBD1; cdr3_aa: CAISGGTGSSQPQHF; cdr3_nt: TGTGCCATCAGTGGAGGGACAGGGTCCTCTCAGCCCCAGCATTTT
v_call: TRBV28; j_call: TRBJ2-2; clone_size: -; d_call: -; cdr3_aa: CASRSPTPWAGELFF; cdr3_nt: TGTGCCAGCAGATCCCCCACCCCATGGGCCGGGGAGCTGTTTTTT
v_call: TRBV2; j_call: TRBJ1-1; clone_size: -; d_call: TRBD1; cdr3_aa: CASSVRQGDTEAFF; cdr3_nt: TGTGCCAGCAGTGTACGACAGGGCGACACTGAAGCTTTCTTT
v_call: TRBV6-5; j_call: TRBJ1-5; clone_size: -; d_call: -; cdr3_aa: CASSRDPLVQPQHF; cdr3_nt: TGTGCCAGCAGCAGGGACCCACTGGTTCAGCCCCAGCATTTT
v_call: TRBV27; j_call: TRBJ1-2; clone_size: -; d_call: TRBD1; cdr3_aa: CASSFVADRANYGYTF; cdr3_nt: TGTGCCAGCAGTTTTGTGGCGGACAGGGCTAACTATGGCTACACCTTC
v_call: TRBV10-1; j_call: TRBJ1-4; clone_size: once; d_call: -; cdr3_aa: CASSAAGLEGKLFF; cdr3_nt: TGCGCCAGCAGTGCCGCGGGGTTGGAAGGAAAACTGTTTTTT
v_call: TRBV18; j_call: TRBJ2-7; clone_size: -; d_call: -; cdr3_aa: CASSPPASSYEQYF; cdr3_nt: TGTGCCAGCTCACCCCCCGCGAGCTCCTACGAGCAGTACTTC
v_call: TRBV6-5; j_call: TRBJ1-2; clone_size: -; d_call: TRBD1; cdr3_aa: CASSLDRVHGYTF; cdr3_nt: TGTGCCAGCAGCCTGGACAGGGTACATGGCTACACCTTC
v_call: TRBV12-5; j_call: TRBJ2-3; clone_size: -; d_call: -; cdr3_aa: CASGLVRLVGLTDTQYF; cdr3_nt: TGTGCTAGTGGTTTGGTACGACTAGTAGGGCTCACAGATACGCAGTATTTT
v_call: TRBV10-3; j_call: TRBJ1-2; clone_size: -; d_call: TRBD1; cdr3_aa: CAISESDRDNGYTF; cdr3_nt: TGTGCCATCAGTGAGTCGGACAGGGATAATGGCTACACCTTC
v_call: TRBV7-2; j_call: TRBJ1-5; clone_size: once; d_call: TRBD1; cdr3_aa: CASSFAGGGQPQHF; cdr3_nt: TGTGCCAGCAGCTTTGCAGGGGGCGGTCAGCCCCAGCATTTT
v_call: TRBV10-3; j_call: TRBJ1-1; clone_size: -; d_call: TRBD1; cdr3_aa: CAIRGGDRLLNTEAFF; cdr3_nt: TGTGCCATCAGGGGGGGGGACAGGTTATTGAACACTGAAGCTTTCTTT
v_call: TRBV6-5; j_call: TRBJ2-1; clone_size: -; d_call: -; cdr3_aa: CASRRPGTKNEQFF; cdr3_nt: TGTGCCAGCAGACGACCCGGGACCAAAAATGAGCAGTTCTTC
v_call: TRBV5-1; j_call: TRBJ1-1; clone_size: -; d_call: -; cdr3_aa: CASSLGSGSTEAFF; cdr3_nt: TGCGCCAGCAGCTTGGGATCGGGTAGCACTGAAGCTTTCTTT
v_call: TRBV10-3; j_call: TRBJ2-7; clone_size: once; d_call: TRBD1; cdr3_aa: CATRDRVHEQYF; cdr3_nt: TGTGCCACCCGGGACAGAGTCCACGAGCAGTACTTC
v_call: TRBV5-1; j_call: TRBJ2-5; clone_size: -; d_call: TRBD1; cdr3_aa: CASSTQGQETQYF; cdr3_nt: TGCGCCAGCAGCACACAGGGGCAAGAGACCCAGTACTTC
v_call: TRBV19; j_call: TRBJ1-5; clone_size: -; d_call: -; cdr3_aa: CASQGLIGISQPQHF; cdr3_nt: TGTGCCAGCCAGGGGCTTATTGGAATCAGCCAGCCCCAGCATTTT
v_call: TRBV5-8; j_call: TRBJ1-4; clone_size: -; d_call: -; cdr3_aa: CASSLNAGGNEKLFF; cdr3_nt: TGTGCCAGCAGCTTGAACGCGGGTGGGAATGAAAAACTGTTTTTT
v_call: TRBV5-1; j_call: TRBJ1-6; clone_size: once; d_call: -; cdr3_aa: CASSLEARVYNSPLHF; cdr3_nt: TGCGCCAGCAGCTTGGAGGCCAGGGTGTATAATTCACCCCTCCACTTT
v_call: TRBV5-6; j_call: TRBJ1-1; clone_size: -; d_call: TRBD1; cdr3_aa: CASSFKDRGRTEAFF; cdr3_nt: TGTGCCAGCAGCTTTAAGGACAGGGGGAGGACTGAAGCTTTCTTT
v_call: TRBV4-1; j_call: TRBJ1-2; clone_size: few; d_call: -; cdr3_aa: CASSQVGGLGGYTF; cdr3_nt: TGCGCCAGCAGCCAAGTCGGGGGGCTTGGTGGCTACACCTTC
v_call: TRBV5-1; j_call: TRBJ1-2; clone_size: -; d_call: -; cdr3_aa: CASSLASATNYGYTF; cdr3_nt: TGCGCCAGCAGCTTGGCGTCAGCAACTAACTATGGCTACACCTTC
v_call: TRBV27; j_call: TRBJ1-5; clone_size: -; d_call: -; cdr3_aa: CASSFYSNQPQHF; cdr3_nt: TGTGCCAGCAGCTTCTATAGCAATCAGCCCCAGCATTTT
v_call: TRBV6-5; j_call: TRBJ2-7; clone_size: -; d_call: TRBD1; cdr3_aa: CASSYSGQGALEQYF; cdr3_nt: TGTGCCAGCAGTTACTCGGGACAGGGGGCCCTCGAGCAGTACTTC
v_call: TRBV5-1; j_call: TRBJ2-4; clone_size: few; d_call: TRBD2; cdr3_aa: CASSPSSGQNIQYF; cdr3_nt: TGCGCCAGCAGCCCGTCTAGCGGACAAAACATTCAGTACTTC
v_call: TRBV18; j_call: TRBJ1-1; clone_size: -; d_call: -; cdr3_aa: CASSPAPGTVNTEAFF; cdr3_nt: TGTGCCAGCTCACCGGCCCCCGGGACGGTGAACACTGAAGCTTTCTTT
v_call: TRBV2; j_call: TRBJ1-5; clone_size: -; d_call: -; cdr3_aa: CASSADSNVNQPQHF; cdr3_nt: TGTGCCAGCAGTGCCGACAGTAACGTCAATCAGCCCCAGCATTTT
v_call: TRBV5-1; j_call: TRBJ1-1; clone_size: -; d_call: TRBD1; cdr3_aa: CASSLDRGNTEAFF; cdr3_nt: TGCGCCAGCAGCTTGGACAGGGGGAACACTGAAGCTTTCTTT
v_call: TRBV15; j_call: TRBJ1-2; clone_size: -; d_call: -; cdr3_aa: CATSASSTANYGYTF; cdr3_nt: TGTGCCACCAGCGCTTCCTCCACAGCTAACTATGGCTACACCTTC
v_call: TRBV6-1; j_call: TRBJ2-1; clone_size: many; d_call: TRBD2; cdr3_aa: CASSGLAHNEQFF; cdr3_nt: TGTGCCAGCAGTGGACTAGCCCACAATGAGCAGTTCTTC
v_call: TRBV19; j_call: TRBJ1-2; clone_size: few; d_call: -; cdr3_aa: CASIGGPNYGYTF; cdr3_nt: TGTGCCAGTATTGGAGGGCCGAACTATGGCTACACCTTC
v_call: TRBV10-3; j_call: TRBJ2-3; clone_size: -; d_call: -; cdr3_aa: CAIRDVQFSYF; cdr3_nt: TGTGCCATCAGGGACGTTCAGTTTTCGTATTTT
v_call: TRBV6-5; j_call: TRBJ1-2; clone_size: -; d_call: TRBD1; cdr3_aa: CASSRGQGANYGYTF; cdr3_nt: TGTGCCAGCAGCCGAGGACAGGGGGCTAACTATGGCTACACCTTC
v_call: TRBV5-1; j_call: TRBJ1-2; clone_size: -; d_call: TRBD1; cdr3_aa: CASSLRGYPGRGQIGSYGYTF; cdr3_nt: TGCGCCAGCAGCCTAAGGGGTTACCCTGGCAGGGGGCAAATCGGGTCCTATGGCTACACCTTC
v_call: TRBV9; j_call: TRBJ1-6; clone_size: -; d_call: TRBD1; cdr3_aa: CASSGQGGSPNSPLHF; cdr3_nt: TGTGCCAGCAGCGGACAGGGAGGGAGTCCCAATTCACCCCTCCACTTT
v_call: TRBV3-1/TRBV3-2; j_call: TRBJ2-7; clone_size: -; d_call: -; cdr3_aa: CASSQAPGLSYEQYF; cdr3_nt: TGTGCCAGCAGCCAAGCCCCGGGACTTTCCTACGAGCAGTACTTC
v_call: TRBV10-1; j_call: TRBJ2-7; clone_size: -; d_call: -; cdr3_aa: CASSDWGRPYEQYF; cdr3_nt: TGCGCCAGCAGTGACTGGGGCCGCCCCTACGAGCAGTACTTC
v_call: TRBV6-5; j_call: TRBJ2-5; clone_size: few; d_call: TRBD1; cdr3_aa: CASRKGQSRGETQYF; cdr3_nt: TGTGCCAGCAGGAAGGGACAGTCGAGGGGAGAGACCCAGTACTTC
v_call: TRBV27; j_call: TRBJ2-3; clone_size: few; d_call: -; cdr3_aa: CASSSEQGTDTQYF; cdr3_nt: TGTGCCAGCAGTTCTGAGCAGGGCACAGATACGCAGTATTTT
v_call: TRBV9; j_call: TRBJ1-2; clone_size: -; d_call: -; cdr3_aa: CASSGAQGGYGYTF; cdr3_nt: TGTGCCAGCAGTGGGGCCCAGGGTGGCTATGGCTACACCTTC
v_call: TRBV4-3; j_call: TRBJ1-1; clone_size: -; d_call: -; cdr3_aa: CASSQDRTGRSWAFF; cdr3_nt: TGCGCCAGCAGCCAAGATAGAACAGGTAGAAGTTGGGCTTTCTTT
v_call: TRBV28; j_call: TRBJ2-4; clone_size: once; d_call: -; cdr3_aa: CASTTWDLAKNIQYF; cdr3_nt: TGTGCCAGCACCACGTGGGATCTAGCCAAAAACATTCAGTACTTC